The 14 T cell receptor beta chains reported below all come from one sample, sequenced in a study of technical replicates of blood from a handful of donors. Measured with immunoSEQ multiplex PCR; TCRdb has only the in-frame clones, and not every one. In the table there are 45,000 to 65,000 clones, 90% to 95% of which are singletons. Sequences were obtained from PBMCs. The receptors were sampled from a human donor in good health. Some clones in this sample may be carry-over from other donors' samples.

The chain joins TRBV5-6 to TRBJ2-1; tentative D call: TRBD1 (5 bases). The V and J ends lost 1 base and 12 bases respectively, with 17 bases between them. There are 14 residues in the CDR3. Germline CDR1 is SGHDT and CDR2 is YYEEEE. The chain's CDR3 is CASSLQGPTWTQFF. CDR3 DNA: TGTGCCAGCAGCTTGCAGGGCCCCACTTGGACGCAGTTCTTC.

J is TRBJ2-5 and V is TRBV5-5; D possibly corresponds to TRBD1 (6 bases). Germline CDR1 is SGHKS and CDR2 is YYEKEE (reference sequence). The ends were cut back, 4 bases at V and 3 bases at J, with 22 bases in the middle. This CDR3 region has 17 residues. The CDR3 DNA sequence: TGTGCCAGCAGCACCTACGCCCTAGGACAGAGTAAAGAGACCCAGTACTTC. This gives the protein CASSTYALGQSKETQYF.

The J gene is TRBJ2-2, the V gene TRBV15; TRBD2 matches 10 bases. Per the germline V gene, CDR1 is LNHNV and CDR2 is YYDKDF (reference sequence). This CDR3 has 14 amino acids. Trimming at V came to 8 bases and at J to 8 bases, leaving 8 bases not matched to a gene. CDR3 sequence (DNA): TGTGCCACCGCTGGACTAGCGGCGTGGGGGGAGCTGTTTTTT. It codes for CATAGLAAWGELFF.

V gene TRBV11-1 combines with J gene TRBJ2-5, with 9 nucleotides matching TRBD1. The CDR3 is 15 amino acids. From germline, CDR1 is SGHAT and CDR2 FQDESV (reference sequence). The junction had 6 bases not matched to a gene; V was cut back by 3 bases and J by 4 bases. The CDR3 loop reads CASSLGQGGIETQYF. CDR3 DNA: TGTGCCAGCAGCTTGGGACAGGGAGGAATAGAGACCCAGTACTTC.

In nucleotides, the CDR3 is TGTGCCAGCAGTGGGGGACTAGCGGGAGGGGGAACCTACAATGAGCAGTTCTTC. This codes for CASSGGLAGGGTYNEQFF. The rearrangement uses TRBV6-1 and TRBJ2-1; 16 bases fit TRBD2. Looked up from germline, CDR1 is MNHNS and CDR2 is SASEGT. With V trimmed by 4 bases and J by 2 bases, 5 bases remained unmatched. CDR3 size: 18 residues.

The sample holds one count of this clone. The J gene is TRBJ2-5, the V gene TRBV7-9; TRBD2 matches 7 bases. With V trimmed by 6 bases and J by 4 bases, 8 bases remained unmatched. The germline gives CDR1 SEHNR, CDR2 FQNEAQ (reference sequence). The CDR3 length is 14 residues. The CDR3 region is CASRTLGGVETQYF. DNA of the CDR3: TGTGCCAGCAGAACCCTGGGGGGGGTAGAGACCCAGTACTTC.

This chain's CDR3 is CASRITGLAYEQYF. The CDR3 DNA sequence: TGTGCCAGTAGGATAACGGGACTGGCCTACGAGCAGTACTTC. The chain combines TRBV19 with TRBJ2-7, with D tentatively TRBD2 (6 bases). Per the germline V gene, CDR1 is LNHDA and CDR2 is SQIVND (reference sequence). V was clipped by 6 bases and J by 2 bases, with 14 bases between them. The CDR3 extends over 14 amino acids.

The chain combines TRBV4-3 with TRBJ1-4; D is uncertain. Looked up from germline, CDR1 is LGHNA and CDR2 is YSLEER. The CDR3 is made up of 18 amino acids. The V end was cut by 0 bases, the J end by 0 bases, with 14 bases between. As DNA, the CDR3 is TGCGCCAGCAGCCAAGATAGCGGCCCAGTTGCAACTAATGAAAAACTGTTTTTT. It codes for CASSQDSGPVATNEKLFF.

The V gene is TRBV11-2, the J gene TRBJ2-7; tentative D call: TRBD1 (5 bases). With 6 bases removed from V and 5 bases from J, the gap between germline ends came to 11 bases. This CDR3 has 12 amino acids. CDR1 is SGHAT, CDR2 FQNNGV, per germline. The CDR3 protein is CASSPQGNEQYF. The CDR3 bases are TGTGCCAGCAGTCCCCAGGGTAACGAGCAGTACTTC.

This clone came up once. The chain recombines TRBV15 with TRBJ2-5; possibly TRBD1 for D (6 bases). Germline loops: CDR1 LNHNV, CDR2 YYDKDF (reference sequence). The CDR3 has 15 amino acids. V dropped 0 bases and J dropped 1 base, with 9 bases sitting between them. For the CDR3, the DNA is TGTGCCACCAGCAGAGAGGGACAAATCCAAGAGACCCAGTACTTC. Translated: CATSREGQIQETQYF.

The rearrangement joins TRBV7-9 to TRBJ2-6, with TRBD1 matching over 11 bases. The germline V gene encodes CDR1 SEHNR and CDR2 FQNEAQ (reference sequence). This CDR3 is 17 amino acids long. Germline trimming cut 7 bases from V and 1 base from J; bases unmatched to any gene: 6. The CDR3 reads CASIGDRGYSGANVLTF. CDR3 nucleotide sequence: TGTGCCAGCATCGGGGACAGGGGGTATTCTGGGGCCAACGTCCTGACTTTC.

The CDR3 protein is CSVLLAGGPNTQYF. DNA for the CDR3: TGCAGCGTCCTCTTAGCGGGAGGGCCGAATACGCAGTATTTT. V is TRBV29-1 and J is TRBJ2-3; 11 bases match TRBD2. V shed 6 bases, J shed 7 bases, and the junction held 9 bases outside the gene matches. Germline V gene sequence: CDR1 SQVTM, CDR2 ANQGSEA. The CDR3 length is 14 residues.

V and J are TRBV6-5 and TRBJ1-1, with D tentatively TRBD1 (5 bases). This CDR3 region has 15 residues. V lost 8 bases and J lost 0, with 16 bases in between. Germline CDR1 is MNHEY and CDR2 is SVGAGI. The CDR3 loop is CASQRGGSMNTEAFF. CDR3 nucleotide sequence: TGTGCCAGCCAAAGGGGCGGCAGTATGAACACTGAAGCTTTCTTT.

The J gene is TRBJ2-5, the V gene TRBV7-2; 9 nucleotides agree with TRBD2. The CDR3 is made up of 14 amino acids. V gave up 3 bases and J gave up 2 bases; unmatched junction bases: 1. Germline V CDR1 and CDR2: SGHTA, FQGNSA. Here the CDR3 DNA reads TGTGCCAGCAGCTTGGGACTAGCACAAGAGACCCAGTACTTC. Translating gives CASSLGLAQETQYF.